This TCR beta chain was obtained from a study of cytomegalovirus exposure and HLA in healthy donors. Regarding this clone: No antigen is known for it.

General study findings and limits: A missense DCLRE1C variant was associated with V- and J-gene trimming of TCR beta chains in a later analysis, and an independent cohort replicated the association. There were several of the most significant clusters that appeared linked to common viral pathogens in a later analysis. Using the classifier, cytomegalovirus status was reportedly diagnosed with high specificity and sensitivity.

The germline V gene has CDR1 MNHNS and CDR2 SASEGT. With 7 bases removed from V and 4 bases from J, the gap between germline ends came to 16 bases. This CDR3 has 14 residues. Use of 60 Vbeta and 13 Jbeta primers characterized the PCR. Generated by immunoSEQ multiplex PCR, the TCRdb table keeps only in-frame clones and is missing some. The sample carries over 110,000 clones, 65% to 80% recorded once. This receptor was obtained from a male donor in good health and CMV-seropositive. The J gene is TRBJ1-2, the V gene TRBV6-1, with D perhaps matching TRBD1 (6 bases). Sequencing input: PBMCs. CDR3 DNA sequence: TGTGCCAGCAAGACCGGGGGGCGAGGCTATGGCTACACCTTC. Translating gives CASKTGGRGYGYTF.